This TCR beta chain was sequenced during a study of T cells in localized non-small cell lung cancer. Study findings and constraints: In adjacent lung appeared a median approximately 57 of the top 100 tumor clones. Elevated circulating T cell density in blood was associated with longer overall survival. Sequence data derive from only one tumor region, so heterogeneity remains possible.

This table comes from immunoSEQ multiplex PCR, and its TCRdb copy is limited to in-frame clones, with some not included. The data show about 41,000 clones, 88% seen once. This CDR3 contains 12 residues. The germline V gene encodes CDR1 GTSNPN and CDR2 SVGIG (reference sequence). Trimming removed 3 bases at V and 3 bases at J, with 9 bases between. On this clone itself: The antigen is unknown.

The chain employs TRBV30 and TRBJ2-7, with D unclear. The starting material was peripheral blood, obtained before any cancer treatment. This TCR was recovered from an older female donor with stage I squamous cell lung carcinoma. The CDR3 region is CAWRSDYYEQYF. The CDR3 coding sequence is TGTGCCTGGAGATCAGATTACTACGAGCAGTACTTC.